One and the same sample provided the 15 T cell receptor beta chains below, sequenced in a study of regulatory T cells in long-lasting Graves disease (dated by TCRdb to the early 2020s). The protocol used for the library was multiplex PCR. Sequencing instrument: Illumina HiSeq 4000. To build TCR beta libraries, CDR3 regions were amplified by Arm-PCR using iRepertoire HTBI primers. Using fastp at Q25 and MiXCR, TCRdb reprocessed the public reads and kept productive beta chains. Each CDR3 protein gets just one entry, which takes the most common genes and DNA from the rows behind it. The sample records a few hundred thousand distinct CDR3 sequences, around 18% of which are singletons. Around 15% of the sample goes to the ten largest clones. The time point label of this sample denotes: newly diagnosed GD, antithyroid drugs for less than 3 months. For both TCR sequencing and RNA sequencing, RNA was extracted from PBMCs in TRIzol.

These same records also appear under a second study, on T cells in Graves' hyperthyroidism and ophthalmopathy.

The sample here was peripheral blood mononuclear cells (PBMCs), taken at new diagnosis, from a patient treated with antithyroid drugs. The receptors shown here come from a woman in her 30s with Graves disease. Donor details come from another sample of the same person, matched by shared clones.

This clonotype came up many times. The chain employs TRBV20-1 and TRBJ2-3; D remains unclear. The V end lost 5 bases, the J end lost 1 base, and 7 bases lay between the germline ends. The CDR3 length is 12 residues. Germline V lookup: CDR1 DFQATT, CDR2 SNEGSKA (reference sequence). The CDR3 loop is CSAPVGTDTQYF. The DNA of the CDR3 is TGCAGTGCTCCCGTAGGCACAGATACGCAGTATTTT.

This clonotype was counted ten times or more. The chain employs TRBV3-1 and TRBJ1-1; a possible D gene is TRBD1 (5 bases). V shed 1 base and J shed 4 bases, with 7 bases lying between them. The CDR3 loop spans 13 amino acids. From germline, CDR1 is LGHDT and CDR2 YNNKEL (reference sequence). CDR3 loop: CASSQAGGTEAFF. DNA of the CDR3: TGTGCCAGCAGCCAAGCGGGGGGCACTGAAGCTTTCTTT.

The chain has TRBV4-1 and TRBJ1-4; the D gene is possibly TRBD1 (6 bases). CDR1 and CDR2 (germline): MGHRA, YSYEKL. V was pared by 3 bases and J by 7 bases, with 18 bases between. CDR3 length equals 16 residues. The CDR3 sequence: CASSQTGTPLTEKLFF. Here the CDR3 DNA reads TGCGCCAGCAGCCAGACCGGGACACCACTTACTGAAAAACTGTTTTTT.

This clonotype has just a few counts. This clone may be a read error of a much larger clone one base away. The chain combines TRBV6-9 with TRBJ2-5; D uncertain. The V gene's germline CDR1 is MNHGY and CDR2 SVAAGI. The CDR3 is 16 amino acids. The CDR3 protein is CASSYSPPTRQGTQYF. CDR3 nucleotide sequence: TGTGCCAGCAGTTACTCACCCCCCACGAGACAAGGGACCCAGTACTTC.

The V call is TRBV6-4, the J call TRBJ2-2; tentative D call: TRBD2 (5 bases). Trimming shortened V by 5 bases and J by 5 bases, and 12 bases separated the two germline ends. Germline V gives CDR1 MRHNA, CDR2 SNTAGT. The CDR3 covers 14 residues. The CDR3 DNA sequence: TGTGCCAGCAGTCAGAGCGGTGGGACCGGGGAGCTGTTTTTT. Translated, it gives CASSQSGGTGELFF.

This clonotype was seen many times. V gene TRBV7-2 combines with J gene TRBJ2-5; the D is unclear. This CDR3 comprises 14 residues. CDR1 and CDR2 (germline): SGHTA, FQGNSA. The V gene lost 5 bases and the J gene lost 5 bases, with 15 bases spanning the gap. The CDR3 coding sequence is TGTGCCAGCAGCCCTCCTTGGGCGGATGAGACCCAGTACTTC. Its protein is CASSPPWADETQYF.

This sequence joins TRBV5-1 and TRBJ2-7; possible D gene TRBD2, 6 bases. This CDR3 contains 15 residues. The V gene's germline CDR1 is SGHRS and CDR2 YFSETQ. Trimming removed 3 bases at V and 2 bases at J, with 15 bases between. The CDR3 region has the DNA TGCGCCAGCAGCTCCCGGGGGACGGTCACCTACGAGCAGTACTTC. Its protein is CASSSRGTVTYEQYF.

The V call is TRBV12-3 or TRBV12-4, the J call TRBJ1-1; D unclear. With 6 bases removed from V and 4 bases from J, the gap between germline ends came to 15 bases. This CDR3 region has 14 residues. The CDR3 reads CASSPPEGPTEAFF. CDR3 bases: TGTGCCAGCAGCCCACCCGAGGGTCCCACTGAAGCTTTCTTT.

As concerns this clonotype: This may arise from a read error, as a much more abundant clone is one base away. The genes are TRBV7-2 and TRBJ2-3, with TRBD2 matching over 9 bases. The CDR3 extends over 15 amino acids. CDR1 and CDR2 (germline): SGHTA, FQGNSA. Trimming removed 8 bases from V and 3 bases from J; junction bases left unmatched: 9. CDR3 region: CASGPSRGGTDTQYF. The CDR3 DNA reads TGTGCCAGCGGCCCCTCGCGGGGGGGGACAGATACGCAGTATTTT.

In its sample, this clonotype was seen many times. This sequence joins TRBV20-1 and TRBJ1-2, with 8 bases aligning to TRBD1. Germline CDR1 and CDR2: DFQATT and SNEGSKA (reference sequence). The CDR3 runs 14 residues. After removal of 6 bases from V and 5 bases from J, the junction contained 11 bases not matched to a gene. In DNA, the CDR3 is TGCAGTGCCCCCCCGGAACAGGGGGTGTATGGCTACACCTTC. It specifies CSAPPEQGVYGYTF.

This clonotype has at least ten counts. This rearrangement joins TRBV13 to TRBJ2-5; tentatively, D is TRBD2 (6 bases). With 0 bases removed from V and 5 bases from J, the gap between germline ends came to 13 bases. The germline V gene has CDR1 PRHDT and CDR2 FYEKMQ (reference sequence). CDR3 length: 15 amino acids. CDR3 loop: CASSLGGRFGETQYF. Here the CDR3 DNA reads TGTGCCAGCAGCTTAGGAGGGAGGTTTGGGGAGACCCAGTACTTC.

V gene TRBV7-9 combines with J gene TRBJ1-6; 7 nucleotides match TRBD1. The CDR3 runs to 14 residues. V lost 0 bases and J lost 9; bases outside the gene matches: 2. Germline V gene data show CDR1 as SEHNR and CDR2 as FQNEAQ (reference sequence). The DNA of the CDR3 is TGTGCCAGCAGCTTAGCAGGGGGCGTTTCACCCCTCCACTTT. It is translated as CASSLAGGVSPLHF.

This clonotype came up a few times. This sequence joins TRBV19 and TRBJ2-1; D ambiguous. This CDR3 contains 13 residues. CDR1 is LNHDA and CDR2 is SQIVND in the germline V gene (reference sequence). V gave up 7 bases and J gave up 7 bases, with 14 bases separating them. CDR3 residues: CASTPSPGNEQFF. CDR3 sequence (DNA): TGTGCCAGTACCCCTTCTCCCGGGAATGAGCAGTTCTTC.

In this sample, this clonotype turned up many times. The chain couples TRBV13 to TRBJ1-2, with D possibly matching TRBD1 (5 bases). Trimming removed 6 bases from V and 3 bases from J, with 20 bases in between. Germline values: CDR1 PRHDT, CDR2 FYEKMQ (reference sequence). The CDR3 runs 16 residues. CDR3 amino acids: CASRPWGIRRDYGYTF. In DNA, the CDR3 is TGTGCCAGCAGACCCTGGGGCATAAGAAGGGACTATGGCTACACCTTC.

In this sample, this clonotype turned up many times. The genes are TRBV7-9 and TRBJ1-4; 8 bases align to TRBD1. Germline V gene data show CDR1 as SEHNR and CDR2 as FQNEAQ (reference sequence). The CDR3 has 14 amino acids. The J segment lost 6 bases and the V segment lost 2 bases, leaving 2 bases of the junction unmatched. The CDR3 here is CASSLQGAHEKLFF. The DNA for the CDR3 is TGTGCCAGCAGCTTACAGGGGGCTCATGAAAAACTGTTTTTT.